This T cell receptor (beta chain) came from a study of blood T cell repertoires in COVID-19. The trim removed 2 bases at V and 7 bases at J, leaving 8 bases unmatched. The CDR3 sequence is 16 residues long. CDR1 GTSNPN and CDR2 SVGIG come from the germline V gene (reference sequence). Original processing methods: Reference gene primer amplification yielded estimated nucleated cell counts. The repertoire was sequenced with immunoSEQ multiplex PCR; TCRdb's copy has only in-frame clones and lacks some. The V and J calls and clone size were taken over from that table, and D and trimming were inferred from the DNA. The sample shows some 320,000 clones, more than 70% of them seen only once.

The chain has TRBV30 and TRBJ2-1; TRBD2 aligns across 13 bases. The receptor comes from a woman in her 50s who had recovered from COVID-19. Input material: peripheral blood. The CDR3 loop reads CAWSPGTSGVVNEQFF. CDR3 coding DNA: TGTGCCTGGAGTCCAGGGACTAGCGGGGTGGTTAATGAGCAGTTCTTC.